This TCR beta chain came from a study of cytotoxic CD8 clonotypes in ibrutinib-treated CLL. Study-level background: In all, about a dozen patients were relapsed/refractory, under 16 were treatment-naive and about 17 were IGHV unmutated.

Investigators sought sequencing depths of between 1 in 200,000 and 1 in 1 million T cells. Libraries were prepared by immunoSEQ multiplex PCR; TCRdb keeps only in-frame clonotypes and omits some of them. The sample consists of under 50,000 clones, approximately 67% of them appearing once. Germline assignment: CDR1 SGHRS and CDR2 YFSETQ. The CDR3 totals 15 residues. The ends lost 4 bases at V and 5 bases at J; junction bases unmatched: 11. The receptor was derived from a human donor with chronic lymphocytic leukemia. Sample: PBMCs, taken at disease progression, from a patient treated with ibrutinib. V is TRBV5-1 and J is TRBJ1-1, with TRBD1 identical over 7 bases. The CDR3 region has the DNA TGCGCCAGCAGCCCGAGACCGACAGGGCAAACTGAAGCTTTCTTT. It is translated as CASSPRPTGQTEAFF.